The 10 T cell receptor beta chains below were found in one sample sequenced in a study of molecular identifiers for immune sequencing clone quantification. MiXCR, run by TCRdb on the PCR reads, gives a single entry per CDR3 protein. The table shows 75,000 to 95,000 distinct CDR3 sequences, with 20% to 25% occurring only once. The sample taken for sequencing was naive CD8+ T cells from blood, with Jurkat cell RNA spiked in. Subset indicated: FACS-sorted CD8+CD4-CCR7+CD45RA+ naive T cells. These receptors all come from a human donor in good health. Some libraries in this study had Jurkat cell RNA spiked in.

The chain couples TRBV19 to TRBJ2-2, with 7 bases that match TRBD2. Germline V lookup: CDR1 LNHDA, CDR2 SQIVND (reference sequence). V gave up 3 bases and J gave up 6 bases; unmatched junction bases: 10. The CDR3 sequence is 16 residues long. Here the CDR3 DNA reads TGTGCCAGTAGTATTGGCGGGAGAGGGTTGGCCGGGGAGCTGTTTTTT. Its translation is CASSIGGRGLAGELFF.

This clonotype appeared many times. The genes are TRBV6-5 and TRBJ2-7; 7 nucleotides line up with TRBD2. V gave up 0 bases and J gave up 7 bases; unmatched junction bases: 9. The CDR3 length is 15 residues. Germline V gene lookup returns CDR1 MNHEY and CDR2 SVGAGI. CDR3 region: CASSYSSGPGGEQYF. The CDR3 nucleotides read TGTGCCAGCAGTTACTCCTCCGGCCCCGGGGGGGAGCAGTACTTC.

This clonotype was found many times. The chain carries TRBV2 and TRBJ2-7; D is possibly TRBD1 or TRBD2 (6 bases each). Between the trimmed V and J ends, which lost 3 bases and 2 bases, there was a span of 17 bases. This CDR3 contains 16 residues. The germline V gene has CDR1 SNHLY and CDR2 FYNNEI. The CDR3 region is CASSDLGGTSAYEQYF. The CDR3 DNA reads TGTGCCAGCAGTGATTTGGGGGGCACCTCGGCCTACGAGCAGTACTTC.

This clonotype was found many times. The CDR3 DNA reads TGTGCCAGCAGCCCGAGCGGGGTCGAGCAGTACTTC. It is translated as CASSPSGVEQYF. The V gene is TRBV14, the J gene TRBJ2-7, with 7 bases fitting TRBD2. Trimming cost V 4 bases and J 6 bases; bases outside gene matches: 3. This CDR3 contains 12 residues. In germline, CDR1 is SGHDN, CDR2 FVKESK.

On this clonotype itself: One junction end does not reproduce the germline sequence, and a read error may be involved. CDR3 residues: CAGSISFGYTF. As DNA, the CDR3 is TGTGCCGGTAGTATCTCTTTTGGCTACACCTTC. V and J are TRBV19 and TRBJ1-2; no firm D call. This CDR3 has 11 residues. Germline lookup yields CDR1 LNHDA and CDR2 SQIVND (reference sequence). Filled out from reference TRBV19 and TRBJ1-2, the complete variable domain reads DGGITQSPKYLFRKEGQNVTLSCEQNLNHDAMYWYRQDPGQGLRLIYYSQIVNDFQKGDIAEGYSVSREKKESFPLTVTSAQKNPTAFYLCAGSISFGYTFGSGTRLTVV.

This clonotype showed up many times. The chain uses TRBV6-5 and TRBJ2-7; D not resolved. With 2 bases removed from V and 4 bases from J, the gap between germline ends came to 12 bases. This CDR3 comprises 14 residues. In germline, CDR1 is MNHEY, CDR2 SVGAGI. The CDR3 DNA is TGTGCCAGCAGTTACACATCAGACGGGTACGAGCAGTACTTC. Amino acid sequence: CASSYTSDGYEQYF.

This clonotype has at least ten counts. J is TRBJ2-3 and V is TRBV5-1; no reliable D call. The V end lost 1 base, the J end lost 5 bases, and 5 bases lay between the germline ends. The CDR3 has 12 residues. Germline loops: CDR1 SGHRS, CDR2 YFSETQ. The CDR3 sequence: CASSLTEDTQYF. CDR3 nucleotide sequence: TGCGCCAGCAGCTTGACGGAAGATACGCAGTATTTT.

With regard to this clonotype: A read error is possible here, since a much larger clone lies one base away. J is TRBJ2-7 and V is TRBV5-6; D gene ambiguous. Looked up from germline, CDR1 is SGHDT and CDR2 is YYEEEE. The CDR3 sequence is 13 residues long. The CDR3 here is CARSPRWDYEQYF. As DNA, the CDR3 is TGTGCCCGCAGCCCAAGGTGGGACTACGAGCAGTACTTC. Combining the CDR3 with reference TRBV5-6 and TRBJ2-7 gives the whole variable domain DAGVTQSPTHLIKTRGQQVTLRCSPKSGHDTVSWYQQALGQGPQFIFQYYEEEERQRGNFPDRFSGHQFPNYSSELNVNALLLGDSALYLCARSPRWDYEQYFGPGTRLTVT.

This clonotype was counted many times. This rearrangement joins TRBV20-1 to TRBJ2-3, with TRBD1 identical over 8 bases. The CDR3 consists of 15 residues. Germline assignment: CDR1 DFQATT and CDR2 SNEGSKA (reference sequence). The J segment lost 0 bases and the V segment lost 6 bases, leaving 8 bases of the junction unmatched. This CDR3 is CSAWDRLASTDTQYF. The CDR3 region has the DNA TGCAGTGCCTGGGACAGGCTCGCGAGCACAGATACGCAGTATTTT.

On this clonotype itself: A read error may explain this, as a much larger clone is one base away. The chain links TRBV19 to TRBJ1-1; D gene unclear. CDR1 and CDR2 from the germline V gene are LNHDA and SQIVND (reference sequence). This CDR3 has 14 residues. The CDR3 sequence: CASSLPGESTEASF. The CDR3 DNA is TGTGCCAGTAGCCTCCCTGGGGAAAGCACTGAAGCTTCCTTT. Filled out from reference TRBV19 and TRBJ1-1, the complete variable domain reads DGGITQSPKYLFRKEGQNVTLSCEQNLNHDAMYWYRQDPGQGLRLIYYSQIVNDFQKGDIAEGYSVSREKKESFPLTVTSAQKNPTAFYLCASSLPGESTEASFGQGTRLTVV.